The T cell receptor (beta chain) under discussion was sequenced for a study of PD-1 blockade in classical Hodgkin lymphoma. Findings of the study overall: Reports indicated that newly diagnosed patients had lower baseline TCR diversity than healthy donors did. Undefined causes, possibly disease activity or prior therapy, underlie the repertoire differences.

Time point reported: newly diagnosed, previously untreated cHL patient sample. Thawed PBMCs yielded CD4+ T cells through magnetic negative selection. PBMCs representing newly diagnosed, untreated classical Hodgkin lymphoma functioned as the comparison. Generated by immunoSEQ multiplex PCR, the TCRdb table keeps only in-frame clones and is missing some. The table shows 15,000 or so clones, with about 90% occurring only once. Germline V gene sequence: CDR1 SSHAT, CDR2 FNYEAQ (reference sequence). V gave up 5 bases and J gave up 3 bases; unmatched junction bases: 6. The CDR3 totals 15 residues. Notes on this clone: Its antigen remains unknown.

The V and J genes are TRBV7-7 and TRBJ2-5; 10 positions match TRBD2. The clonotype originates from a human donor with classical Hodgkin lymphoma. The sample comprised CD4+ T cells from blood. CDR3 sequence reads: CASSPLAGVKETQYF. The CDR3 nucleotides read TGTGCCAGCAGCCCCCTAGCGGGAGTAAAAGAGACCCAGTACTTC.